The next 17 T cell receptor beta chains were all read from a single sample in a study of blood T cell repertoires in COVID-19. Repertoires were generated with immunoSEQ multiplex PCR, while TCRdb's copy carries only in-frame clones and drops some. The sample holds approximately 140,000 clones, approximately 80% seen once. The source material was peripheral blood. The receptors were sampled from a woman over 75 in a cohort sampled during active or convalescent COVID-19.

The rearrangement joins TRBV3-1 (or the pseudogene TRBV3-2) to TRBJ2-1; D is unclear. CDR1 and CDR2 (germline): LGHDT, YNNKEL (reference sequence). V gave up 5 bases and J gave up 9 bases, with 14 bases separating them. The CDR3 covers 13 residues. CDR3 nucleotide sequence: TGTGCCAGCAGCACCTTTGCGAGAGGTGAGCAGTTCTTC. This gives the protein CASSTFARGEQFF.

This clone showed up just a few times. This rearrangement joins TRBV28 to TRBJ1-1; 7 nucleotides agree with TRBD1. Germline-derived CDR1 and CDR2 are MDHEN and SYDVKM. The CDR3 has 11 amino acids. The V segment lost 6 bases and the J segment 11 bases; nucleotides outside the gene matches: 6. The CDR3 coding sequence is TGTGCCAGCAGGACAGGGACCCATGCTTTCTTT. It yields the protein CASRTGTHAFF.

Of note for this clone: The same CDR3 also results from other DNA sequences found in this sample. This chain uses TRBV7-2 with TRBJ2-1; 11 bases are a match to TRBD2. Germline assignment: CDR1 SGHTA and CDR2 FQGNSA. J lost 6 bases, V lost 3 bases, and 4 bases had no gene match. This CDR3 region has 15 residues. In DNA form, the CDR3 reads TGTGCCAGCAGCTTGTTAGCGGGGGGGGGCAATGAGCAGTTCTTC. Protein: CASSLLAGGGNEQFF.

The rearrangement links TRBV5-6 to TRBJ1-4; 7 positions agree with TRBD1. This CDR3 region has 16 residues. After removal of 1 base from V and 6 bases from J, the junction contained 9 bases not matched to a gene. CDR1 is SGHDT, CDR2 YYEEEE, per germline. The CDR3 region is CASSLYRRGTDEKLFF. In DNA, the CDR3 is TGTGCCAGCAGCTTGTACCGGCGAGGGACAGATGAAAAACTGTTTTTT.

This clone was seen a handful of times. The genes are TRBV6-6 and TRBJ1-5, with TRBD1 matching over 9 bases. Germline CDR1 and CDR2: MNHNY and SVGAGI (reference sequence). CDR3 size: 16 residues. V gave up 6 bases and J gave up 6 bases; unmatched junction bases: 12. CDR3 nucleotide sequence: TGTGCCAGCAGCCTAAACGTTAGGACAGGGGTTCAGCCCCAGCATTTT. Residues: CASSLNVRTGVQPQHF.

This chain links TRBV9 with TRBJ1-3; 9 bases match TRBD1. Germline CDR1 and CDR2: SGDLS and YYNGEE. The CDR3 length is 17 residues. V lost 2 bases and J lost 4; bases outside the gene matches: 10. In DNA, the CDR3 is TGTGCCAGCAGCGTCTCGGGGACAGGGTTTTCAGGAAACACCATATATTTT. Protein sequence: CASSVSGTGFSGNTIYF.

The V gene is TRBV6-1, the J gene TRBJ1-1; D unresolved. The ends were cut back, 0 bases at V and 10 bases at J, with 18 bases in the middle. This CDR3 comprises 15 residues. Germline CDR1 MNHNS, CDR2 SASEGT. CDR3 protein: CASSEASTFSPGAFF. The CDR3 region has the DNA TGTGCCAGCAGTGAAGCCTCTACTTTCTCTCCGGGAGCTTTCTTT.

This clone was observed a few times. The chain links TRBV28 to TRBJ1-6; D call uncertain. Trimming removed 5 bases from V and 8 bases from J, with 7 bases in between. This CDR3 spans 12 amino acids. CDR1 is MDHEN and CDR2 is SYDVKM in the germline V gene. CDR3 region: CASSPIYSPLHF. In nucleotides, the CDR3 is TGTGCCAGCAGTCCAATTTATTCACCCCTCCACTTT.

The chain uses TRBV5-1 and TRBJ2-2; 9 bases fit TRBD1. Germline assignment: CDR1 SGHRS and CDR2 YFSETQ. After removal of 9 bases from V and 6 bases from J, the junction contained 9 bases not matched to a gene. The CDR3 length is 14 residues. CDR3 coding DNA: TGCGCCACCAATCACAGGGGGCCCCCCGGGGAGCTGTTTTTT. Amino acid sequence: CATNHRGPPGELFF.

This chain connects TRBV5-1 to TRBJ2-2; 11 bases fit TRBD1. The V gene end was trimmed by 4 bases and the J gene end by 4 bases; junction bases not matched to a gene: 3. The germline gives CDR1 SGHRS, CDR2 YFSETQ. There are 15 residues in the CDR3. The CDR3 DNA follows: TGCGCCAGCAGCAGGGACAGGGGGATCACCGGGGAGCTGTTTTTT. Its translation: CASSRDRGITGELFF.

The chain is built from TRBV7-3 and TRBJ2-2; 13 bases align to TRBD2. Per the germline V gene, CDR1 is SGHTA and CDR2 is FQGTGA. CDR3 size: 16 residues. J lost 5 bases, V lost 5 bases, and 5 bases had no gene match. The CDR3 DNA sequence: TGTGCCAGCAGCCGACTAGCGGGGGGTATAACCGGGGAGCTGTTTTTT. Protein: CASSRLAGGITGELFF.

The chain couples TRBV6-5 to TRBJ2-3, with D perhaps matching TRBD1 (6 bases). The germline V gene has CDR1 MNHEY and CDR2 SVGAGI. This CDR3 has 15 residues. The V end was cut by 6 bases, the J end by 0 bases, with 13 bases between. The CDR3 DNA follows: TGTGCCAGCAGATCATACAGGGAAAGCACAGATACGCAGTATTTT. Translated, it gives CASRSYRESTDTQYF.

The chain employs TRBV6-1 and TRBJ2-1; D is perhaps TRBD1 (6 bases). This CDR3 region has 16 residues. The germline V gene encodes CDR1 MNHNS and CDR2 SASEGT. V lost 4 bases and J lost 8, with 21 bases in between. CDR3 sequence: CASSGTAPPDGDEQFF. Here the CDR3 DNA reads TGTGCCAGCAGTGGGACAGCCCCGCCGGACGGGGATGAGCAGTTCTTC.

The CDR3 loop reads CATNNREGQPQHF. In nucleotides, the CDR3 is TGTGCCACCAATAACCGGGAGGGCCAGCCCCAGCATTTT. The chain combines TRBV24-1 with TRBJ1-5, with D unclear. V was pared by 8 bases and J by 7 bases, with 14 bases between. CDR1 KGHDR and CDR2 SFDVKD come from the germline V gene. This CDR3 region has 13 residues.

This rearrangement joins TRBV19 to TRBJ1-1, with D perhaps matching TRBD1 (5 bases). The CDR3 contains 13 residues. Germline V gene data show CDR1 as LNHDA and CDR2 as SQIVND (reference sequence). V lost 5 bases to trimming and J lost 1 base, with 8 bases between them. The DNA of the CDR3 is TGTGCCAGTAGTCGGCAGGGGAACACTGAAGCTTTCTTT. Translation: CASSRQGNTEAFF.

Only one count was recorded for this clone. The chain recombines TRBV28 with TRBJ1-6; 7 bases line up with TRBD1. Germline values: CDR1 MDHEN, CDR2 SYDVKM. The length of the CDR3 is 17 residues. Trimming removed 4 bases from V and 4 bases from J; junction bases left unmatched: 10. CDR3 DNA: TGTGCCAGCAGTTCCTCCGGGACAGATGGTTATAATTCACCCCTCCACTTT. Translating it yields CASSSSGTDGYNSPLHF.

This chain joins TRBV28 and TRBJ2-2; tentatively, D is TRBD2 (5 bases). Trimming shortened V by 8 bases and J by 4 bases, and 8 bases separated the two germline ends. Per the germline V gene, CDR1 is MDHEN and CDR2 is SYDVKM. This CDR3 contains 12 residues. CDR3 region: CASLGGTGELFF. CDR3 in DNA: TGTGCCAGCCTAGGAGGCACCGGGGAGCTGTTTTTT.